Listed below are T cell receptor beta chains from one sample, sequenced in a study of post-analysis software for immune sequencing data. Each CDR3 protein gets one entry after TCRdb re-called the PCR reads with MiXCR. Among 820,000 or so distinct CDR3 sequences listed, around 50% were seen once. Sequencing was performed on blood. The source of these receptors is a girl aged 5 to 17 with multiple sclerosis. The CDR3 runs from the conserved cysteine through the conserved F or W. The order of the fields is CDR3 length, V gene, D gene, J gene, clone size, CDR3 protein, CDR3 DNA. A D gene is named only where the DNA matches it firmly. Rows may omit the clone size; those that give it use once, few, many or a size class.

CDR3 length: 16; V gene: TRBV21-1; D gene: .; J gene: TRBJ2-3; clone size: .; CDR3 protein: CASSKDSPSSTDTQYF; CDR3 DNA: TGTGCCAGCAGCAAGGACAGTCCCTCTAGCACAGATACGCAGTATTTT
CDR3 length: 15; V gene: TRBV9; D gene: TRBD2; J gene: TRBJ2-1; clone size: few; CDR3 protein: CASTVSGLMFNEQFF; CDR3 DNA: TGTGCCAGCACGGTCTCGGGACTAATGTTCAATGAGCAGTTCTTC
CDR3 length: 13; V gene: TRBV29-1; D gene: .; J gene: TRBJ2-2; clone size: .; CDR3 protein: CSVAPRNTGELFF; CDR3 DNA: TGCAGCGTTGCTCCGCGAAACACCGGGGAGCTGTTTTTT
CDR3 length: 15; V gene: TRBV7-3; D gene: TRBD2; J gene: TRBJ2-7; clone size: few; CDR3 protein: CASSLQLAGASEQYF; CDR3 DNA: TGTGCCAGCAGCTTACAACTAGCGGGAGCCTCCGAGCAGTACTTC
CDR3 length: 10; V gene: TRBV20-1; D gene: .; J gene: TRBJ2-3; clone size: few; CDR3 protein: CSARQDTQYF; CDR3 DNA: TGCAGTGCTAGACAAGATACGCAGTATTTT
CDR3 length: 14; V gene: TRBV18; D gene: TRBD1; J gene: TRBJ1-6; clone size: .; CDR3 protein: CASSPGTGNSPLHF; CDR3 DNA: TGTGCCAGCTCACCGGGGACAGGGAATTCACCCCTCCACTTT
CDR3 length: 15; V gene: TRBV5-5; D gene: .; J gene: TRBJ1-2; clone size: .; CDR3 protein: CASSLSEPFKHGYTF; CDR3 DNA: TGTGCCAGCAGCTTGAGTGAGCCGTTTAAGCATGGCTACACCTTC
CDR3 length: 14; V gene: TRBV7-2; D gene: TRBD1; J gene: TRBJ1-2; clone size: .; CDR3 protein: CASSPTGAFYGYTF; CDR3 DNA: TGTGCCAGCAGCCCGACAGGGGCCTTCTATGGCTACACCTTC
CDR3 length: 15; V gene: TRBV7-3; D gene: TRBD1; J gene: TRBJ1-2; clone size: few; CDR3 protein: CASSPSGTELYGYTF; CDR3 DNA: TGTGCCAGCAGCCCATCCGGGACAGAACTCTATGGCTACACCTTC
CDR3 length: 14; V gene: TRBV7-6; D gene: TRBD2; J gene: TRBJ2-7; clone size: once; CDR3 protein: CASSSGTSTYEQYF; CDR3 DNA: TGTGCCAGCAGCTCCGGGACTAGCACCTACGAGCAGTACTTC
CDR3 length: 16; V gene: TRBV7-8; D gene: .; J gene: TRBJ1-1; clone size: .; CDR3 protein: CASSLALTTGNTEAFF; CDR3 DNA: TGTGCCAGCAGCTTAGCGCTTACAACTGGGAACACTGAAGCTTTCTTT
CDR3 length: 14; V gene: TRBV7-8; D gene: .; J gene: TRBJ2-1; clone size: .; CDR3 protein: CASSLVSGWNEQFF; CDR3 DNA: TGTGCCAGCAGCTTAGTGTCGGGTTGGAATGAGCAGTTCTTC
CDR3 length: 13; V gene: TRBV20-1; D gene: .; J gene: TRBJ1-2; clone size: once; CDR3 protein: CSATGTTNYGYTF; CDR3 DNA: TGCAGTGCTACCGGGACAACTAACTATGGCTACACCTTC
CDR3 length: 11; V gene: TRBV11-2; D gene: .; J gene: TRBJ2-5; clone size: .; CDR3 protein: CAGSPGETQYF; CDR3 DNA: TGTGCCGGCAGCCCCGGAGAGACCCAGTACTTC
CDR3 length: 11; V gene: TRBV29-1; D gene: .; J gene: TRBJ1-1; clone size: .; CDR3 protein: CSALVSTEAFF; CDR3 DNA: TGCAGCGCCCTGGTTAGCACTGAAGCTTTCTTT
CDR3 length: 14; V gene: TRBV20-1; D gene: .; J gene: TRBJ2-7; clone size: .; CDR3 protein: CSALGVGSPYEQYF; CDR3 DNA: TGCAGTGCTTTGGGGGTAGGGTCCCCCTACGAGCAGTACTTC
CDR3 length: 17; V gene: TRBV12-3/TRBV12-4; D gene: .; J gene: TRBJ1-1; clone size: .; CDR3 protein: CASSTFGGRGMNTEAFF; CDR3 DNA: TGTGCCAGCAGTACATTCGGGGGCCGGGGAATGAACACTGAAGCTTTCTTT
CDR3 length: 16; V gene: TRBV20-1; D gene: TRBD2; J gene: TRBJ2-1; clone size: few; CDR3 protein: CSATQNRPTSGYEQFF; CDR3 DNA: TGCAGTGCCACGCAAAACCGTCCGACTAGCGGGTATGAGCAGTTCTTC
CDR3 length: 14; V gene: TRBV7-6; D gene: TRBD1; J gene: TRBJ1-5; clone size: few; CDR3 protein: CASSPGQGEEPQHF; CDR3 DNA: TGTGCCAGCAGCCCGGGACAGGGGGAAGAGCCCCAGCATTTT
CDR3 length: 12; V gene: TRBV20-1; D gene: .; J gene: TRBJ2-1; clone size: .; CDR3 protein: CSARGDYNEQFF; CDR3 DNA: TGCAGTGCTAGAGGCGACTACAATGAGCAGTTCTTC
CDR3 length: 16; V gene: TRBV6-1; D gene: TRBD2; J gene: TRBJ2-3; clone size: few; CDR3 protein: CASSELAGAVADTQYF; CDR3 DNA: TGTGCCAGCAGTGAACTAGCGGGAGCAGTAGCAGATACGCAGTATTTT
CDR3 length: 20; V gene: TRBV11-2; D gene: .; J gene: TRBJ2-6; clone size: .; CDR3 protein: CASSPRRLGHLSSGANVLTF; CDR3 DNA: TGTGCCAGCAGCCCGAGGAGATTGGGACATTTAAGCTCTGGGGCCAACGTCCTGACTTTC
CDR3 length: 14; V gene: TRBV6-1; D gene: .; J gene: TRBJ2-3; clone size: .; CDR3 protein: CATPGPERLDTQYF; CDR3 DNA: TGTGCCACCCCGGGCCCTGAGCGATTAGATACGCAGTATTTT
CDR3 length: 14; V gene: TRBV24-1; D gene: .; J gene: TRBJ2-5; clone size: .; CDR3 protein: CATSGGPYEETQYF; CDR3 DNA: TGTGCCACCAGTGGCGGGCCGTACGAAGAGACCCAGTACTTC
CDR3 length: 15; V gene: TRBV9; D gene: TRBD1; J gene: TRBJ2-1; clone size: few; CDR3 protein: CASSVAGGGYNEQFF; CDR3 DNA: TGTGCCAGCAGCGTCGCAGGGGGTGGCTACAATGAGCAGTTCTTC
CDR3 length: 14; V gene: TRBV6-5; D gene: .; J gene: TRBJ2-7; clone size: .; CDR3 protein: CASSYSYISYEQYF; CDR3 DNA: TGTGCCAGCAGTTACTCTTACATCTCCTACGAGCAGTACTTC
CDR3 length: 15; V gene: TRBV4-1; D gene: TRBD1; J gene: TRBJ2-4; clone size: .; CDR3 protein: CASSLQGASANIQYF; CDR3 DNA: TGCGCCAGCAGCCTCCAGGGGGCTTCAGCAAACATTCAGTACTTC
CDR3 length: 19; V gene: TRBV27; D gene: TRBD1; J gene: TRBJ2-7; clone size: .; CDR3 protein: CASSHSGTGDSTYGYEQYF; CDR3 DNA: TGTGCCAGCAGCCACTCCGGGACAGGAGACTCTACGTATGGTTACGAGCAGTACTTC
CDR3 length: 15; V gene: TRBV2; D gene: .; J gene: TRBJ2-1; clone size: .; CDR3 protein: CASSEGGLSYNEQFF; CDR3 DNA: TGTGCCAGCAGTGAAGGCGGACTCTCCTACAATGAGCAGTTCTTC
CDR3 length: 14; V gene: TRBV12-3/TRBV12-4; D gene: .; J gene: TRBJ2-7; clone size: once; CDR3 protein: CASSLGGGGDEQYF; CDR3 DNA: TGTGCCAGCAGTTTGGGAGGGGGAGGCGACGAGCAGTACTTC
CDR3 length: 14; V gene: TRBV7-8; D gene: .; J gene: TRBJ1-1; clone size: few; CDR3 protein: CASSLRVGRAEAFF; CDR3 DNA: TGTGCCAGCAGCTTACGGGTCGGGAGGGCTGAAGCTTTCTTT
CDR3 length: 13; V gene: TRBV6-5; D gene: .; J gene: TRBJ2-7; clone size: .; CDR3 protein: CASLDARSYEQYF; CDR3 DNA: TGTGCCAGCCTTGACGCGAGGTCCTACGAGCAGTACTTC
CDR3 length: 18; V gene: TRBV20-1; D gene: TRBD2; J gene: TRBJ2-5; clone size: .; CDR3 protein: CSARLRQRGPDPIVGQYF; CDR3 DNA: TGCAGTGCTAGACTCCGCCAGCGGGGGCCCGACCCGATTGTCGGGCAGTACTTC
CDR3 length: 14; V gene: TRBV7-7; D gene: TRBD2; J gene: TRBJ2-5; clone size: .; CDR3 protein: CASSLRLAGSEQYF; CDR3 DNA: TGTGCCAGCAGCTTAAGACTAGCGGGGAGTGAGCAGTACTTC
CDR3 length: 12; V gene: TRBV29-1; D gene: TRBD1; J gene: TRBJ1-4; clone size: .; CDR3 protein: CSVGDRVEKLFF; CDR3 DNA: TGCAGCGTTGGGGACAGGGTTGAAAAACTGTTTTTT
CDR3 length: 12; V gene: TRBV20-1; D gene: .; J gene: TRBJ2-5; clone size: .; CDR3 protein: CSAREGPREQYF; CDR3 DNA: TGCAGTGCTAGAGAAGGGCCAAGGGAGCAGTACTTC
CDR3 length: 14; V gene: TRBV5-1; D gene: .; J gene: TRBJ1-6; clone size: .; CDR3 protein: CASVREPRDSPLHF; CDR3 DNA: TGCGCCAGTGTCAGGGAACCGCGGGATTCACCCCTCCACTTT
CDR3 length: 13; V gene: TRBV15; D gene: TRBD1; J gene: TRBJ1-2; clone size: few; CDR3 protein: CATSRGDSYGYTF; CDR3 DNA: TGTGCCACCAGCAGAGGGGACAGCTATGGCTACACCTTC
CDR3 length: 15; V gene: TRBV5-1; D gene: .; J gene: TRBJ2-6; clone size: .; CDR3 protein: CASSLYSAGANVLTF; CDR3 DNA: TGCGCCAGCAGCTTGTATTCAGCTGGGGCCAACGTCCTGACTTTC
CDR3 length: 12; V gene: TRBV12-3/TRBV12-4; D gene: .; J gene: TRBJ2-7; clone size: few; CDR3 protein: CASSLGVSEQYF; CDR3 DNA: TGTGCCAGCAGTTTAGGCGTTTCCGAGCAGTACTTC
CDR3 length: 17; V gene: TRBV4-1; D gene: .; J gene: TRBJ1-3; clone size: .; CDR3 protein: CASSQGQIPTSGNTIYF; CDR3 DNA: TGCGCCAGCAGCCAAGGACAAATCCCTACCTCTGGAAACACCATATATTTT
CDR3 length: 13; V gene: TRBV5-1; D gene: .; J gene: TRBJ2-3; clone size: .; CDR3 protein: CASSPASKLSQYF; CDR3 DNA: TGCGCCAGCAGCCCTGCTTCTAAGTTGTCGCAGTATTTT